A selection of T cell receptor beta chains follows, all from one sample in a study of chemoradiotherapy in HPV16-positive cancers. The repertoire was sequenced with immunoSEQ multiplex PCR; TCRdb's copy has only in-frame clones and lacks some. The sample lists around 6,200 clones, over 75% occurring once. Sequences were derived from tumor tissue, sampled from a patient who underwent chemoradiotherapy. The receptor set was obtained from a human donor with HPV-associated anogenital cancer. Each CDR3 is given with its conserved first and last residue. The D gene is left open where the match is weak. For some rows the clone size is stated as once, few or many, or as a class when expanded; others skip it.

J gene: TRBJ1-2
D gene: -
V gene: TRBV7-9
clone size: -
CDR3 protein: CASSLERGLRGYTF
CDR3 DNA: TGTGCCAGCAGCTTAGAGCGAGGGTTGCGGGGCTACACCTTC

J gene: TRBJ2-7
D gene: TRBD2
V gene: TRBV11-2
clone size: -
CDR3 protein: CASSRTRLAGTSYEQYF
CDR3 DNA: TGTGCCAGCAGCCGGACGCGACTAGCGGGAACCTCCTACGAGCAGTACTTC

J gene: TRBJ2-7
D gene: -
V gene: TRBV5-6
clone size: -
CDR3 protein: CASSVGTGYEQYF
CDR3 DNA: TGTGCCAGCAGCGTCGGGACCGGCTACGAGCAGTACTTC

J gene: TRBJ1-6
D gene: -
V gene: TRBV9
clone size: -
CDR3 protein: CASSVAGLSSPLHF
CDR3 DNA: TGTGCCAGCAGCGTAGCGGGGTTAAGTTCACCCCTCCACTTT

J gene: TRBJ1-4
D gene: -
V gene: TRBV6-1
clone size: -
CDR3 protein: CASSEPGLSEKLFF
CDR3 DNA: TGTGCCAGCAGTGAACCGGGACTTAGCGAAAAACTGTTTTTT

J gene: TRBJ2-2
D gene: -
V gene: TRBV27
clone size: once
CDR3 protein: CASKSLTAANTGELFF
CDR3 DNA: TGTGCCAGCAAATCCCTGACGGCCGCGAACACCGGGGAGCTGTTTTTT

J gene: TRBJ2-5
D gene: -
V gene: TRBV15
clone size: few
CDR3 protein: CATSRDLKAAQETQYF
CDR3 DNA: TGTGCCACCAGCAGAGATTTGAAGGCAGCCCAAGAGACCCAGTACTTC

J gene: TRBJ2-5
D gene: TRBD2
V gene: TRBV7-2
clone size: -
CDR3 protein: CASSSQGLAGIQETQYF
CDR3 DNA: TGTGCCAGCAGCTCCCAAGGACTAGCGGGGATTCAAGAGACCCAGTACTTC

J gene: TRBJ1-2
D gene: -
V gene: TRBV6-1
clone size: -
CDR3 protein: CASSEVNSQGYTF
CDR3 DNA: TGTGCCAGCAGTGAAGTAAACAGTCAGGGCTACACCTTC

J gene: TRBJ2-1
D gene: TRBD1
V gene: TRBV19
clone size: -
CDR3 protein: CASWDRGLWNEQFF
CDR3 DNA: TGTGCCAGTTGGGACAGGGGGCTTTGGAATGAGCAGTTCTTC

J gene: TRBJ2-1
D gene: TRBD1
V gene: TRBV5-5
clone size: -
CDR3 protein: CASSPTPGTASFF
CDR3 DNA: TGTGCCAGCAGCCCAACACCCGGGACAGCGTCGTTCTTC

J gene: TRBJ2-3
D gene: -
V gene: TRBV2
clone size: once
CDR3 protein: CASSEGTDTQYF
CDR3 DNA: TGTGCCAGCAGTGAAGGGACAGATACGCAGTATTTT

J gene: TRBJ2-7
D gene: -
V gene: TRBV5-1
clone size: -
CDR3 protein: CASSLVGAGREQYF
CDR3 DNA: TGCGCCAGCAGCTTGGTGGGGGCCGGCAGAGAGCAGTACTTC

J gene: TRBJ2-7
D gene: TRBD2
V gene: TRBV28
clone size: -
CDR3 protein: CASKGASGSSYEQYF
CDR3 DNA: TGTGCCAGCAAGGGAGCTAGCGGGAGCTCCTACGAGCAGTACTTC

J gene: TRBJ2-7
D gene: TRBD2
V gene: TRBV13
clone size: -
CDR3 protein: CASSPGLAGGTYEQYF
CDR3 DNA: TGTGCCAGCAGCCCGGGACTAGCGGGGGGAACCTACGAGCAGTACTTC

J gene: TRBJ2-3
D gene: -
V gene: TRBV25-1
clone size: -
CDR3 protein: CASSVLTDTQYF
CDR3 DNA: TGTGCCAGCAGTGTTCTCACAGATACGCAGTATTTT

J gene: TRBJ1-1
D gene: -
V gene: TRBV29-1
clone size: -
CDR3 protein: CSVQRSNTEAFF
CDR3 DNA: TGCAGCGTTCAACGCTCGAACACTGAAGCTTTCTTT

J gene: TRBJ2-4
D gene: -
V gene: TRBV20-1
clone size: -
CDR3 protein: CSARELNIQYF
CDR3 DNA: TGCAGTGCTAGAGAACTGAACATTCAGTACTTC

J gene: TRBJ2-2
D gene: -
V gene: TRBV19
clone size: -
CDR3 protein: CASSPDRITGELFF
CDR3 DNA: TGTGCCAGTAGCCCCGACAGAATCACCGGGGAGCTGTTTTTT

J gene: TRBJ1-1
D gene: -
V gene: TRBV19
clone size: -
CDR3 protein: CATRRERGTEAFF
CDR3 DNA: TGTGCCACTCGGAGAGAACGGGGCACTGAAGCTTTCTTT

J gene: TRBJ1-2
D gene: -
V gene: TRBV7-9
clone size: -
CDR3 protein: CASSLDSYGYTF
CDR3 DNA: TGTGCCAGCAGCCTTGACAGTTATGGCTACACCTTC

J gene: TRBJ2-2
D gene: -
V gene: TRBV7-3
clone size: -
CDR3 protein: CASSLSGRTGELFF
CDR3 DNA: TGTGCCAGCAGCCTCTCGGGTCGAACCGGGGAGCTGTTTTTT

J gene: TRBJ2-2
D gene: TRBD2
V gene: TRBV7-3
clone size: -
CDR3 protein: CASSWGLAHTGELFF
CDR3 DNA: TGTGCCAGCAGCTGGGGACTAGCTCACACCGGGGAGCTGTTTTTT

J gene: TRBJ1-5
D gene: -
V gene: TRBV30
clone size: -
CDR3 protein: CAWSVGGLGNQPQHF
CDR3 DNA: TGTGCCTGGAGTGTCGGAGGATTGGGCAATCAGCCCCAGCATTTT

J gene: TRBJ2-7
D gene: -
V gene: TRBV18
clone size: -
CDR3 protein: CASSPRGAYGLDEQYF
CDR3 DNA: TGTGCCAGCTCCCCCCGCGGGGCGTATGGCCTCGACGAGCAGTACTTC

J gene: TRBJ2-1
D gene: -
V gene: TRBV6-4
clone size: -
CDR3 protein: CASSDSGRPARQCNEQFF
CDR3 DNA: TGTGCCAGCAGTGACTCCGGACGTCCTGCACGACAGTGCAATGAGCAGTTCTTC

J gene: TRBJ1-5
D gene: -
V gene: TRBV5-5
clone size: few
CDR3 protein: CASSPRSQGNQPQHF
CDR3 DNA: TGTGCCAGCAGCCCCCGGTCACAGGGCAATCAGCCCCAGCATTTT

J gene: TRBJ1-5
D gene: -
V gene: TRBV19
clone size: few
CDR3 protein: CASTHEIDSNQPQHF
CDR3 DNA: TGTGCCAGTACCCACGAGATAGATAGCAATCAGCCCCAGCATTTT

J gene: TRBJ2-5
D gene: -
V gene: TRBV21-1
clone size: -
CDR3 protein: CARILPGHQKETQYF
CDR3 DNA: TGTGCCAGGATCTTGCCGGGACACCAAAAAGAGACCCAGTACTTC

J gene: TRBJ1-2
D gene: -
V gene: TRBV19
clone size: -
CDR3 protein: CASSTSGSKAYGYTF
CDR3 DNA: TGTGCCAGTAGTACCTCCGGGTCGAAGGCCTATGGCTACACCTTC

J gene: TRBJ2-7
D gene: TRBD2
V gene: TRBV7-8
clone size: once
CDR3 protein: CASSLLGLANEQYF
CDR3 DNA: TGTGCCAGCAGCCTCCTGGGACTAGCCAACGAGCAGTACTTC

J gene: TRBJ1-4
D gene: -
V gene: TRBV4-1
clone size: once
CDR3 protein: CASSRASNEKLFF
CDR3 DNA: TGCGCCAGCAGCCGGGCGAGTAATGAAAAACTGTTTTTT

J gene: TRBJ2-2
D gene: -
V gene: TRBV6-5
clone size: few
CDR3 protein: CASSYSLDRNTGELFF
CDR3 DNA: TGTGCCAGCAGTTACTCTTTGGACAGGAACACCGGGGAGCTGTTTTTT

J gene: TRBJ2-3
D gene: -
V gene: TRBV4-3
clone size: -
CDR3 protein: CASSQEGSASPTDTQYF
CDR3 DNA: TGCGCCAGCAGCCAAGAGGGTAGCGCCTCCCCCACAGATACGCAGTATTTT

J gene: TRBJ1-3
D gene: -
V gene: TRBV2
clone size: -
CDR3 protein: CASSYSGNTIYF
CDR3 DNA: TGTGCCAGCTCATACTCTGGAAACACCATATATTTT

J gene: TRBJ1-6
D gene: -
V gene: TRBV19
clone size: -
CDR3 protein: CASSTATANSPLHF
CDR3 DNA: TGTGCCAGTAGTACGGCGACGGCTAATTCACCCCTCCACTTT

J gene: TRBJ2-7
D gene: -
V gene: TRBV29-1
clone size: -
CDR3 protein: CSVRGGLATYEQYF
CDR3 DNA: TGCAGCGTCCGAGGAGGGCTAGCGACCTACGAGCAGTACTTC

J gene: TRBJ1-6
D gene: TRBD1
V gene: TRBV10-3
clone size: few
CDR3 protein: CAISGQGDSPLHF
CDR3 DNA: TGTGCCATCAGTGGACAGGGCGATTCACCCCTCCACTTT

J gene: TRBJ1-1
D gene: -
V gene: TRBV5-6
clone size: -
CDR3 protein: CASSLDDEAFF
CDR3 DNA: TGTGCCAGCAGCTTGGACGATGAAGCTTTCTTT

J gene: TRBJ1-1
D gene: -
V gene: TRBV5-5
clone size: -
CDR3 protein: CASSLVSQGGAFF
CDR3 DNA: TGTGCCAGCAGCTTGGTGTCACAGGGAGGCGCTTTCTTT

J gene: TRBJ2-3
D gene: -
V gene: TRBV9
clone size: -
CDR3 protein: CASSVVGGRGGDTQYF
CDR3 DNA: TGTGCCAGCAGCGTAGTCGGCGGGAGAGGGGGGGATACGCAGTATTTT

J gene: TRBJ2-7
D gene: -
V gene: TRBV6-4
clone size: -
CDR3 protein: CASSDWGGRVTYEQYF
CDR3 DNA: TGTGCCAGCAGTGACTGGGGAGGCCGAGTCACCTACGAGCAGTACTTC

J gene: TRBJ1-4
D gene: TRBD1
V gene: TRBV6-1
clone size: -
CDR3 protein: CASRLGDRGNEKLFF
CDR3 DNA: TGTGCCAGCAGGCTAGGGGACAGGGGTAATGAAAAACTGTTTTTT

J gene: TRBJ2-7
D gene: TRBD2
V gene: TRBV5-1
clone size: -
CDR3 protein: CASSSGLAGVAEEQYF
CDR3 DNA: TGCGCCAGCAGCTCGGGGCTAGCGGGAGTAGCCGAAGAGCAGTACTTC

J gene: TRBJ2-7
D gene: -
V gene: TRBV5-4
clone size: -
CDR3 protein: CASSPRRDSYEQYF
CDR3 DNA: TGTGCCAGCAGCCCCCGCCGGGACTCCTACGAGCAGTACTTC

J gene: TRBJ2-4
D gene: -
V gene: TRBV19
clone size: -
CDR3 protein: CASHPGTLAKNIQYF
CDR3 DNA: TGTGCCAGCCATCCTGGGACTCTAGCCAAAAACATTCAGTACTTC

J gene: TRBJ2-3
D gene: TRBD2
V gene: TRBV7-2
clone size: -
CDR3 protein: CASSLSGGARTDTQYF
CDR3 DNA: TGTGCCAGCAGCTTAAGCGGGGGGGCGCGTACAGATACGCAGTATTTT

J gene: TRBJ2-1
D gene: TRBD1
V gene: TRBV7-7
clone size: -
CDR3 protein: CASSLYQGASVYEQFF
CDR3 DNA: TGTGCCAGCAGCTTATATCAGGGGGCGAGTGTCTATGAGCAGTTCTTC

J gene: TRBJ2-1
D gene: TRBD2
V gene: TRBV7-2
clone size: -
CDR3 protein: CASSLSPGGRVNEQFF
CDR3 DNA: TGTGCCAGCAGCTTATCGCCGGGGGGGCGGGTCAATGAGCAGTTCTTC

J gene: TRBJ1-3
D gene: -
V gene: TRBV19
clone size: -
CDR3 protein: CASSIQDGPGNTIYF
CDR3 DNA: TGTGCCAGTAGTATACAGGACGGCCCTGGAAACACCATATATTTT

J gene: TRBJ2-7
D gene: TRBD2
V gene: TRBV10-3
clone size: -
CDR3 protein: CAISSGGGTYEQYF
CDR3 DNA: TGTGCCATCAGTAGCGGGGGGGGTACCTACGAGCAGTACTTC

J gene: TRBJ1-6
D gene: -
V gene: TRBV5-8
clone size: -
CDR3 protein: CASSSHGVGTNSPLHF
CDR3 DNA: TGTGCCAGCAGCTCCCACGGAGTGGGGACTAATTCACCCCTCCACTTT

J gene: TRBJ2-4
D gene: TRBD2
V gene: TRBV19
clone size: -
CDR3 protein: CASSSRLAGGLAKNIQYF
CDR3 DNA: TGTGCCAGTAGTAGCCGACTAGCGGGAGGGCTAGCCAAAAACATTCAGTACTTC

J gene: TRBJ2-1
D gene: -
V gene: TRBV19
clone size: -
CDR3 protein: CASRPYSGLGNEQFF
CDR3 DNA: TGTGCCAGTAGACCCTATTCCGGGCTCGGGAATGAGCAGTTCTTC

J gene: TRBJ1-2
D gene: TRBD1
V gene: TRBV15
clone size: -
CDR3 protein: CATRTDTGGGEYGYTF
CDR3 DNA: TGTGCCACCAGGACGGACACAGGGGGCGGCGAGTATGGCTACACCTTC

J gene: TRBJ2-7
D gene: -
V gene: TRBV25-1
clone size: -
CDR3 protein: CASSEWGHRGGPGEQYF
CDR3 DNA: TGTGCCAGCAGTGAATGGGGGCACAGGGGAGGCCCCGGGGAGCAGTACTTC

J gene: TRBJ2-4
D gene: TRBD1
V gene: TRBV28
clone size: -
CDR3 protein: CASSLSGGDIQYF
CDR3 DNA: TGTGCCAGCAGTTTATCAGGGGGAGACATTCAGTACTTC

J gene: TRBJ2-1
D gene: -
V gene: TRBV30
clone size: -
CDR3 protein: CAWSVGAGGNEQFF
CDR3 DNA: TGTGCCTGGAGTGTGGGCGCGGGTGGCAATGAGCAGTTCTTC

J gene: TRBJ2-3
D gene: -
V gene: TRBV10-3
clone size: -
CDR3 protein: CAISEPPGVVADTQYF
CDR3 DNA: TGTGCCATCAGTGAGCCCCCCGGCGTTGTGGCGGATACGCAGTATTTT